This T cell receptor beta chain was documented in a study of CD8+CD57+ T cells in acquired aplastic anemia. General observations from the study: Significance was not reached for CD8+ Simpson's diversity between patients and controls.

Germline-derived CDR1 and CDR2 are SEHNR and FQNEAQ (reference sequence). The CDR3 has 16 residues. Trimming at V came to 2 bases and at J to 3 bases, leaving 7 bases not matched to a gene. As regards this clonotype: What it binds is unknown.

TCR beta VDJ and CDR3 were profiled, and genomic DNA was the template. TCRdb analysed the reads with MiXCR anew, one entry per CDR3 protein. This repertoire shows 180,000 or so distinct CDR3 sequences, about three fifths found once; its top ten account for roughly 46%. Patients included in sequencing had previously demonstrated CD8+CD57+ cell expansion by flow cytometry. As a group, the patients uniformly had severe acquired aplastic anemia. Sequencing was carried out using sorted CD4+, CD8+, or CD8+CD57+ T cells (not recorded which) from PBMCs. The sequence derives from a human donor with aplastic anemia. The chain joins TRBV7-9 to TRBJ2-1, with 7 bases lining up with TRBD2. The CDR3 loop is CASSLLAGAYYNEQFF. The CDR3 DNA is TGTGCCAGCAGCTTACTGGCGGGAGCATACTACAATGAGCAGTTCTTC.